This T cell receptor (beta chain) was captured in a study of human CD8 memory T cell subsets. Germline V gives CDR1 LGHNA, CDR2 YSLEER. The CDR3 is 15 amino acids. Healthy donors' buffy coats yielded the PBMC. It was negative magnetic separation that enriched the total CD8+ T cells. UMI-labeled 5' RACE produced the TCR beta libraries. TCRdb processed the 5' RACE reads again and assigns one entry to each CDR3 protein, with no DNA. The sample totals 9,000 to 15,000 distinct CDR3 sequences. Study results and limitations: By Chao1 estimates, precursor exhausted T cells appeared less diverse than stem-like memory T cells. Stem-like memory T cells matched precursor exhausted T cells in high diversity, which effector memory cells lacked.

Points on this clonotype: Antigen specificity is unknown.

The receptor was derived from a human donor in good health. This chain connects TRBV4-3 to TRBJ2-7; the D call from TCRdb, TRBD2, cannot be confirmed without DNA. The sample was CD8+ T cells from PBMCs. CDR3 residues: CASSQDRTSGSPQYF.